This T cell receptor beta chain is from a study of blood T cell repertoires in COVID-19. Study details: Sites across the United States, Italy and Spain contributed samples from acute and convalescent COVID-19. In each case, the material was cDNA or gDNA derived from T cells, B-cell-depleted T cells, or PBMCs.

Per the original data handling: Amplification with reference gene primers provided the estimates of nucleated cell counts. Repertoires were generated with immunoSEQ multiplex PCR, while TCRdb's copy carries only in-frame clones and drops some. Clone size and V and J calls were adopted from that table, with D and trimming inferred from the DNA. The sample contains 95,000 to 150,000 clones, about 84% of which appear only once. Per germline, CDR1 SGHVS and CDR2 FNYEAQ. V was cut by 1 base and J by 6 bases, with 17 bases left in between. This CDR3 comprises 16 residues. Source material: peripheral blood. The V gene is TRBV7-6, the J gene TRBJ2-3; D is possibly TRBD2 (5 bases). The receptor's source is a human donor in a cohort sampled during active COVID-19. This chain's CDR3 is CASSLGGNPAWDTQYF. The CDR3 nucleotides read TGTGCCAGCAGCTTAGGAGGGAACCCTGCCTGGGATACGCAGTATTTT.